This TCR beta chain was captured in a study of T-cell memory formation after mild COVID-19. Constant-segment primers and 5'RACE yielded cDNA libraries for TCR alpha and TCR beta, each carrying sample barcodes and UMIs. TCRdb re-analysed the 5' RACE reads in MiXCR, keeping a single row per CDR3 protein. The sample records around 150,000 distinct CDR3 sequences, about 9.9% being singletons. Study outcomes and limitations: The CD4+ clones that contracted clustered mainly within CM and EM, and the CD8+ clones concentrated in EMRA. Whether second-wave clones peaking at day 37 were SARS-CoV-2 specific went unconfirmed.

Germline assignment: CDR1 DFQATT and CDR2 SNEGSKA (reference sequence). The CDR3 totals 14 residues. Trimming took off 3 bases at V and 0 bases at J, with 11 bases between the two ends. The sample holds a few counts of this clonotype. What it binds is not known. This TCR was recovered from a man aged 18 to 29 who had mild COVID-19 (a few samples of this study predate the infection). Cell type and time point are not known. The source material was PBMCs or a T cell subset sorted from them (not recorded which). The V gene is TRBV20-1, the J gene TRBJ1-1; the D is unclear. CDR3 amino acids: CSASRGPMNTEAFF. The CDR3 DNA reads as TGCAGTGCTAGTCGGGGTCCCATGAACACTGAAGCTTTCTTT.